What follows are 25 T cell receptor beta chains derived from one specimen sequenced in a study of OX40 agonist ivuxolimab in advanced cancers. The repertoire was sequenced with immunoSEQ multiplex PCR; TCRdb's copy has only in-frame clones and lacks some. The table records 60,000 or so clones, approximately 83% of them present only once. Sequenced material: CD4+ or CD8+ T cells sorted from blood, taken in a trial of the OX40 agonist ivuxolimab. These receptors all stem from an adult with an advanced solid tumor such as melanoma, head and neck, liver or kidney cancer.

This clone was seen a single time. The V and J genes are TRBV7-6 and TRBJ1-2; 8 bases agree with TRBD1. CDR1 SGHVS and CDR2 FNYEAQ come from the germline V gene. The CDR3 sequence is 13 residues long. The trim removed 5 bases at V and 5 bases at J, leaving 4 bases unmatched. The CDR3 here is CASSLTGEYGYTF. The CDR3 region has the DNA TGTGCCAGCAGCCTGACAGGGGAGTATGGCTACACCTTC.

The CDR3 DNA follows: TGTGCCAGCAGTTACTCGAGTGTGGGAGGGTGGACTGAAGCTTTCTTT. It is translated as CASSYSSVGGWTEAFF. The chain joins TRBV6-5 to TRBJ1-1; D not certain. Germline CDR1 MNHEY, CDR2 SVGAGI. This CDR3 has 16 amino acids. The V end was cut by 0 bases, the J end by 5 bases, with 16 bases between.

This clone was picked up a small number of times. CDR3 sequence (DNA): TGCAGCGTGGTGAAGGGGGTGGAAGCTTTCTTT. It codes for CSVVKGVEAFF. The chain recombines TRBV29-1 with TRBJ1-1; D is possibly TRBD1 (6 bases). CDR1 is SQVTM, CDR2 ANQGSEA, per germline. This CDR3 spans 11 amino acids. V was cut by 6 bases and J by 8 bases, with 13 bases left in between.

The chain combines TRBV28 with TRBJ1-5; possibly TRBD1 for D (5 bases). V lost 1 base to trimming and J lost 0 bases, with 13 bases between them. The CDR3 is 17 amino acids. Germline lookup yields CDR1 MDHEN and CDR2 SYDVKM. The CDR3 nucleotides read TGTGCCAGCAGTTTATCCCCAGGGAAGGGTAGCAATCAGCCCCAGCATTTT. Translation gives CASSLSPGKGSNQPQHF.

Details on this clone: One junction end disagrees with the germline gene, perhaps due to a read error. This chain connects TRBV6-6 to TRBJ2-7, with no clear D. In germline, CDR1 is MNHNY, CDR2 SVGAGI (reference sequence). The CDR3 covers 13 residues. The CDR3 spells CASSSGPPSGSGF. The DNA of the CDR3 is TGTGCCAGCAGTTCCGGGCCCCCAAGTGGGTCGGGCTTC.

The CDR3 DNA is TGTGCCAGCAGCGTAGTCAGCAGCAATGAGCAGTTCTTC. Protein sequence: CASSVVSSNEQFF. The V gene is TRBV9, the J gene TRBJ2-1; the D is unclear. V lost 0 bases and J 6 bases, leaving 7 bases between the germline ends. The CDR3 totals 13 residues. CDR1 SGDLS and CDR2 YYNGEE come from the germline V gene.

The gene calls are TRBV7-9 and TRBJ1-2; D not resolved. CDR3 length: 12 residues. V was pared by 5 bases and J by 4 bases, with 8 bases between. Per the germline V gene, CDR1 is SEHNR and CDR2 is FQNEAQ (reference sequence). The CDR3 spells CASSQLTYGYTF. CDR3 nucleotide sequence: TGTGCCAGCAGCCAACTTACCTATGGCTACACCTTC.

The count of this clone is one. The chain is built from TRBV5-1 and TRBJ1-2; no clear D. The germline CDR1 and CDR2 sequences are SGHRS and YFSETQ. The CDR3 contains 12 residues. Between the trimmed V and J ends, which lost 2 bases and 6 bases, there was a span of 8 bases. The CDR3 loop reads CASSFNGHGYTF. The CDR3 region has the DNA TGCGCCAGCAGCTTTAATGGACATGGCTACACCTTC.

The CDR3 DNA follows: TGTGCCAGCAGCCCTTGGGGACTTAATGAAAAACTGTTTTTT. It translates to CASSPWGLNEKLFF. This chain uses TRBV6-6 with TRBJ1-4; D possibly corresponds to TRBD1 (5 bases). Trimming took 6 bases from V and 4 from J, leaving 12 bases between them. There are 14 residues in the CDR3. Germline CDR1 and CDR2: MNHNY and SVGAGI (reference sequence).

This clone was seen only once. This sequence joins TRBV7-2 and TRBJ2-3; D gene unclear. The CDR3 runs 15 residues. The germline V and J ends were trimmed by 4 bases and 0 bases, with 11 bases remaining between them. CDR1 is SGHTA and CDR2 is FQGNSA in the germline V gene. The CDR3 spells CASSSTLTSTDTQYF. For the CDR3, the DNA is TGTGCCAGCAGCTCGACGCTGACTAGCACAGATACGCAGTATTTT.

The gene calls are TRBV27 and TRBJ1-5; no definite D call. The CDR3 is 16 amino acids. Germline CDR1 is MNHEY and CDR2 is SMNVEV (reference sequence). The V and J ends lost 6 bases and 5 bases respectively, with 20 bases between them. The DNA of the CDR3 is TGTGCCAGCAGGGCCGGACCCGGAGGAGGCGATCAGCCCCAGCATTTT. Translated, it gives CASRAGPGGGDQPQHF.

This sequence joins TRBV5-4 and TRBJ1-2; 7 nucleotides agree with TRBD1. CDR1 SGHNT and CDR2 YYREEE come from the germline V gene (reference sequence). The V and J ends lost 6 bases and 7 bases, in that order; junction bases with no gene match: 15. This CDR3 contains 15 residues. The CDR3 sequence: CASNLRGQVPSGYTF. CDR3 sequence (DNA): TGTGCCAGCAACCTTAGAGGACAGGTCCCCTCTGGCTACACCTTC. The whole variable domain, filled in from reference TRBV5-4 and TRBJ1-2, reads ETGVTQSPTHLIKTRGQQVTLRCSSQSGHNTVSWYQQALGQGPQFIFQYYREEENGRGNFPPRFSGLQFPNYSSELNVNALELDDSALYLCASNLRGQVPSGYTFGSGTRLTVV.

V is TRBV18 and J is TRBJ1-2, with a tentative D call TRBD1 (5 bases). The CDR3 loop spans 14 amino acids. Per germline, CDR1 KGHSH and CDR2 LQKENI. V lost 3 bases to trimming and J lost 4 bases, with 12 bases between them. This chain's CDR3 is CASSPGGGLYGYTF. The DNA of the CDR3 is TGTGCCAGCTCACCCGGTGGGGGTCTCTATGGCTACACCTTC.

The V and J genes are TRBV6-5 and TRBJ2-1; TRBD2 matches at 11 bases. This CDR3 is built from 15 residues. In germline, CDR1 is MNHEY, CDR2 SVGAGI. V lost 5 bases and J lost 9; bases outside the gene matches: 9. The CDR3 sequence: CASSQGLAEFFEQFF. As DNA, the CDR3 is TGTGCCAGCAGTCAGGGACTAGCGGAGTTTTTTGAGCAGTTCTTC.

The table lists this clone with a count of one. The chain is built from TRBV7-3 and TRBJ2-3, with 9 bases matching TRBD2. This CDR3 is 17 amino acids long. Trimming at V came to 1 base and at J to 0 bases, leaving 5 bases not matched to a gene. Looked up from germline, CDR1 is SGHTA and CDR2 is FQGTGA. DNA of the CDR3: TGTGCCAGCAGCTTAATACCTAGCGGGGCTAGCACAGATACGCAGTATTTT. Residues: CASSLIPSGASTDTQYF.

This chain connects TRBV5-8 to TRBJ2-5; no clear D gene. Deletions cut 2 bases from V and 5 bases from J, with 7 bases between. The germline V gene has CDR1 SGHTS and CDR2 YDEGEE. The CDR3 covers 12 residues. CDR3 in DNA: TGTGCCAGCAGCTTTCTTAGGGAGACCCAGTACTTC. It encodes CASSFLRETQYF.

The chain is built from TRBV9 and TRBJ2-7; D is uncertain. Trimming removed 0 bases at V and 2 bases at J, with 9 bases between. The CDR3 consists of 14 residues. CDR1 is SGDLS and CDR2 is YYNGEE in the germline V gene. The CDR3 sequence: CASSVAPGAYEQYF. For the CDR3, the DNA is TGTGCCAGCAGCGTAGCACCGGGCGCCTACGAGCAGTACTTC.

This chain uses TRBV19 with TRBJ2-5, with D possibly matching TRBD1 (5 bases). The J call may be mistaken, given a closer DNA end match to TRBJ2-7. The length of the CDR3 is 15 residues. The germline V gene has CDR1 LNHDA and CDR2 SQIVND (reference sequence). CDR3 loop: CASSIGASGSYEQYF. The CDR3 DNA is TGTGCCAGTAGTATAGGAGCCTCAGGGTCCTACGAGCAGTACTTC.

V is TRBV9 and J is TRBJ1-1; TRBD1 might be the D (5 bases). The CDR3 is 13 amino acids. Germline V lookup: CDR1 SGDLS, CDR2 YYNGEE. Trimming cost V 0 bases and J 11 bases, with 14 bases left between them. DNA for the CDR3: TGTGCCAGCAGCGTAGACGAGGGGTATAAGGCTTTCTTT. The encoded protein is CASSVDEGYKAFF.

V and J are TRBV7-2 and TRBJ2-7; the D is unclear. This CDR3 contains 14 residues. Trimming took off 3 bases at V and 0 bases at J, with 9 bases between the two ends. The germline CDR1 and CDR2 sequences are SGHTA and FQGNSA. This chain's CDR3 is CASSFGRISYEQYF. The CDR3 bases are TGTGCCAGCAGCTTCGGCAGGATCTCCTACGAGCAGTACTTC.

The rearrangement joins TRBV4-2 to TRBJ2-5; D possibly matches TRBD1 or TRBD2 (6 bases each). In germline, CDR1 is LGHNA, CDR2 YNFKEQ. The CDR3 consists of 16 residues. V gave up 1 base and J gave up 5 bases, with 17 bases separating them. CDR3 DNA: TGTGCCAGCAGCCAAGCCTTTCGGGGGCCGGAGGAGACCCAGTACTTC. Translated: CASSQAFRGPEETQYF.

Only a few counts were recorded for this clone. The chain uses TRBV7-3 and TRBJ2-2; the D is unclear. V shed 8 bases and J shed 5 bases, with 12 bases lying between them. The CDR3 runs to 13 residues. Germline V gene data show CDR1 as SGHTA and CDR2 as FQGTGA. The CDR3 region is CASEAGETGELFF. The CDR3 coding sequence is TGTGCCAGCGAAGCAGGAGAAACCGGGGAGCTGTTTTTT.

The chain is built from TRBV4-1 and TRBJ1-1, with 7 bases fitting TRBD1. V shed 2 bases and J 1 base; nucleotides not matched to a gene: 1. CDR1 is MGHRA, CDR2 YSYEKL, per germline. This CDR3 comprises 14 residues. CDR3 DNA sequence: TGCGCCAGCAGCCAACAGGGGGAGAACACTGAAGCTTTCTTT. Its protein product is CASSQQGENTEAFF.

J is TRBJ2-1 and V is TRBV9, with 14 bases that match TRBD2. This CDR3 contains 17 residues. Germline-derived CDR1 and CDR2 are SGDLS and YYNGEE. V lost 6 bases to trimming and J lost 7 bases; unmatched junction nucleotides: 12. CDR3 residues: CASTPGTSGGPGNEQFF. As DNA, the CDR3 is TGTGCCAGCACCCCTGGGACTAGCGGGGGCCCGGGGAATGAGCAGTTCTTC.

About this clone: This CDR3 fails to terminate in the conserved phenylalanine or tryptophan, so it likely reflects a read error. The chain combines TRBV27 with TRBJ1-6; D is unclear. The germline gives CDR1 MNHEY, CDR2 SMNVEV (reference sequence). The CDR3 loop spans 15 amino acids. Trimming pared 0 bases from V and 6 bases from J, leaving 9 bases between. The CDR3 coding sequence is TGTGCCAGCAGTTTATCCGTCGACCTTAATTCACCCCTCCACCTT. As protein: CASSLSVDLNSPLHL.